These T cell receptor beta chains were read from a single sample in a study of T cells in Graves' hyperthyroidism and ophthalmopathy. TCRdb re-called the multiplex PCR reads with MiXCR, one entry per CDR3 protein. The repertoire has about half a million distinct CDR3 sequences, 16% of them found once; the top ten carry 25% to 30%. The sample taken for sequencing was blood. Receptors were obtained from a woman in her twenties or thirties with Graves' ophthalmopathy. The CDR3 runs from the conserved cysteine through the conserved F or W. Fields, in order: clone size, D gene, V gene, J gene, CDR3 protein, CDR3 DNA. A D gene is named only where the DNA matches it firmly. Some rows have no size entry. The others give once, few or many, or a class for an expanded clone.

clone size: many; D gene: .; V gene: TRBV11-2; J gene: TRBJ1-1; CDR3 protein: CAFKRVGGTTFF; CDR3 DNA: TGTGCCTTCAAACGGGTCGGGGGCACGACTTTCTTT
clone size: few; D gene: .; V gene: TRBV10-3; J gene: TRBJ1-4; CDR3 protein: CAISEAGGAHNEKLFF; CDR3 DNA: TGTGCCATCAGTGAGGCTGGGGGCGCCCACAATGAAAAACTGTTTTTT
clone size: .; D gene: TRBD1; V gene: TRBV14; J gene: TRBJ2-7; CDR3 protein: CASSRDRVNEQYF; CDR3 DNA: TGTGCCAGCAGCCGCGACAGGGTCAACGAGCAGTACTTC
clone size: many; D gene: .; V gene: TRBV5-6; J gene: TRBJ1-3; CDR3 protein: CASSLPRGAGNTIYF; CDR3 DNA: TGTGCCAGCAGCTTGCCCAGGGGTGCTGGAAACACCATATATTTT
clone size: few; D gene: .; V gene: TRBV28; J gene: TRBJ1-2; CDR3 protein: CVSSFPGSEFGYTF; CDR3 DNA: TGTGTCAGCAGTTTCCCCGGGTCTGAGTTCGGCTACACCTTC
clone size: .; D gene: TRBD1; V gene: TRBV29-1; J gene: TRBJ1-5; CDR3 protein: CSVSGGGNQPQHF; CDR3 DNA: TGCAGCGTTTCAGGGGGGGGCAATCAGCCCCAGCATTTT
clone size: .; D gene: .; V gene: TRBV5-1; J gene: TRBJ2-2; CDR3 protein: CASSLAGKGNTGEPFF; CDR3 DNA: TGCGCCAGCAGCTTGGCGGGGAAGGGGAACACCGGGGAGCCGTTTTTT
clone size: .; D gene: .; V gene: TRBV6-1; J gene: TRBJ1-5; CDR3 protein: CASSDWGSSNQPQHF; CDR3 DNA: TGTGCCAGCAGTGATTGGGGCTCTAGCAATCAGCCCCAGCATTTT
clone size: few; D gene: .; V gene: TRBV20-1; J gene: TRBJ2-7; CDR3 protein: CSARSQDFSYEQYF; CDR3 DNA: TGCAGTGCTAGGAGCCAGGACTTCTCCTACGAGCAGTACTTC
clone size: .; D gene: .; V gene: TRBV2; J gene: TRBJ2-5; CDR3 protein: CASSSDQQLRETQYF; CDR3 DNA: TGTGCCAGCAGTTCGGACCAGCAATTGCGCGAGACCCAGTACTTC
clone size: few; D gene: TRBD1; V gene: TRBV7-2; J gene: TRBJ1-6; CDR3 protein: CASSSRGQSPLHF; CDR3 DNA: TGTGCCAGCAGCTCCAGGGGGCAATCACCCCTCCACTTT
clone size: .; D gene: .; V gene: TRBV7-2; J gene: TRBJ2-4; CDR3 protein: CASSLREMAKNIQYF; CDR3 DNA: TGTGCCAGCAGCTTAAGGGAGATGGCCAAAAACATTCAGTACTTC
clone size: many; D gene: .; V gene: TRBV7-3; J gene: TRBJ2-2; CDR3 protein: CASSLDTGELFF; CDR3 DNA: TGTGCCAGCAGCTTAGACACCGGGGAGCTGTTTTTT
clone size: many; D gene: TRBD2; V gene: TRBV20-1; J gene: TRBJ2-1; CDR3 protein: CSASTSGSLHYNEQFF; CDR3 DNA: TGCAGTGCTAGTACTAGCGGGAGCCTTCACTACAATGAGCAGTTCTTC
clone size: .; D gene: .; V gene: TRBV6-1; J gene: TRBJ1-3; CDR3 protein: CASTPMDSTGNTIYF; CDR3 DNA: TGTGCCAGCACTCCGATGGACAGTACTGGAAACACCATATATTTT
clone size: few; D gene: .; V gene: TRBV4-1; J gene: TRBJ1-4; CDR3 protein: CASSPRQTTNEKLFF; CDR3 DNA: TGCGCCAGCAGCCCGAGACAGACAACTAATGAAAAACTGTTTTTT
clone size: few; D gene: .; V gene: TRBV27; J gene: TRBJ2-1; CDR3 protein: CASSSQLADEQFF; CDR3 DNA: TGTGCCAGCAGTTCTCAGCTAGCCGATGAGCAGTTCTTC
clone size: many; D gene: .; V gene: TRBV14; J gene: TRBJ2-5; CDR3 protein: CASSQGPPQDQETQYF; CDR3 DNA: TGTGCCAGCAGCCAAGGCCCCCCCCAGGATCAAGAGACCCAGTACTTC
clone size: .; D gene: TRBD2; V gene: TRBV9; J gene: TRBJ2-2; CDR3 protein: CASSVELAGGHPNTGELFF; CDR3 DNA: TGTGCCAGCAGCGTAGAACTAGCGGGAGGCCACCCGAACACCGGGGAGCTGTTTTTT
clone size: few; D gene: .; V gene: TRBV4-1; J gene: TRBJ2-1; CDR3 protein: CASSQGAIRYNEQFF; CDR3 DNA: TGCGCCAGCAGCCAAGGGGCCATCCGGTACAATGAGCAGTTCTTC
clone size: .; D gene: .; V gene: TRBV28; J gene: TRBJ2-7; CDR3 protein: CASSPHRTAPYEQYF; CDR3 DNA: TGTGCCAGCAGCCCTCACAGGACTGCCCCCTACGAGCAGTACTTC
clone size: many; D gene: TRBD2; V gene: TRBV3-1; J gene: TRBJ2-3; CDR3 protein: CASSRWGGRADTQYF; CDR3 DNA: TGTGCCAGCAGCCGATGGGGCGGGAGGGCAGATACGCAGTATTTT
clone size: few; D gene: .; V gene: TRBV5-1; J gene: TRBJ2-1; CDR3 protein: CASSLFGVEGQFF; CDR3 DNA: TGCGCCAGCAGCTTGTTTGGGGTAGAGGGGCAGTTCTTC
clone size: .; D gene: TRBD2; V gene: TRBV5-5; J gene: TRBJ2-1; CDR3 protein: CASSPRSGAYNEQFF; CDR3 DNA: TGCGCCAGCAGCCCTCGGAGCGGGGCCTACAATGAGCAGTTCTTC
clone size: many; D gene: .; V gene: TRBV30; J gene: TRBJ2-1; CDR3 protein: CAWSVLGTVSSYNEQFF; CDR3 DNA: TGTGCCTGGAGTGTACTTGGGACTGTCAGCTCCTACAATGAGCAGTTCTTC
clone size: many; D gene: .; V gene: TRBV7-2; J gene: TRBJ2-1; CDR3 protein: CASSFKTQEPYNEQFF; CDR3 DNA: TGTGCCAGCAGCTTTAAAACGCAGGAGCCCTACAATGAGCAGTTCTTC
clone size: once; D gene: .; V gene: TRBV30; J gene: TRBJ2-7; CDR3 protein: CAWSVSHEQYF; CDR3 DNA: TGTGCCTGGAGTGTATCCCACGAGCAGTACTTC
clone size: many; D gene: TRBD2; V gene: TRBV27; J gene: TRBJ2-1; CDR3 protein: CASSFAGGANEQFF; CDR3 DNA: TGTGCCAGCAGTTTCGCGGGAGGGGCTAATGAGCAGTTCTTC
clone size: few; D gene: .; V gene: TRBV27; J gene: TRBJ2-3; CDR3 protein: CASSSRVSGTDTQYF; CDR3 DNA: TGTGCCAGCAGTTCCCGGGTGTCAGGGACAGATACGCAGTATTTT
clone size: many; D gene: TRBD1; V gene: TRBV4-1; J gene: TRBJ2-1; CDR3 protein: CASSQAETGLDEQFF; CDR3 DNA: TGCGCCAGCAGCCAAGCGGAGACAGGGTTGGATGAGCAGTTCTTC
clone size: many; D gene: .; V gene: TRBV7-3; J gene: TRBJ2-7; CDR3 protein: CASSLNARTAAYEQYF; CDR3 DNA: TGTGCCAGCAGCTTAAATGCAAGGACAGCAGCCTACGAGCAGTACTTC
clone size: .; D gene: .; V gene: TRBV18; J gene: TRBJ1-1; CDR3 protein: CASSLDATEAFF; CDR3 DNA: TGTGCCAGCTCGCTTGATGCCACTGAAGCTTTCTTT
clone size: many; D gene: .; V gene: TRBV7-3; J gene: TRBJ1-1; CDR3 protein: CASSSRRGTEAFF; CDR3 DNA: TGTGCCAGCAGCTCAAGAAGGGGCACTGAAGCTTTCTTT
clone size: .; D gene: TRBD1; V gene: TRBV9; J gene: TRBJ2-7; CDR3 protein: CASSANRDRSYEQYF; CDR3 DNA: TGTGCCAGCAGCGCGAACCGGGACAGGTCCTACGAGCAGTACTTC
clone size: few; D gene: TRBD1; V gene: TRBV7-9; J gene: TRBJ1-5; CDR3 protein: CASSRTAGTGDYNQPQHF; CDR3 DNA: TGTGCCAGCAGCCGAACCGCCGGGACAGGGGACTACAATCAGCCCCAGCATTTT
clone size: .; D gene: TRBD1; V gene: TRBV24-1; J gene: TRBJ1-2; CDR3 protein: CATSDPDRDHGYTF; CDR3 DNA: TGTGCCACCAGTGACCCCGACAGGGACCATGGCTACACCTTC
clone size: many; D gene: TRBD2; V gene: TRBV20-1; J gene: TRBJ2-7; CDR3 protein: CSARKTGTRGEQYF; CDR3 DNA: TGCAGTGCTAGAAAGACCGGGACTAGGGGCGAGCAGTACTTC
clone size: few; D gene: .; V gene: TRBV4-2; J gene: TRBJ2-1; CDR3 protein: CASSQDSTGRNEQFF; CDR3 DNA: TGTGCCAGCAGCCAAGATTCCACAGGGAGGAATGAGCAGTTCTTC
clone size: many; D gene: TRBD1; V gene: TRBV5-1; J gene: TRBJ2-7; CDR3 protein: CASSPWTGPSYEQYF; CDR3 DNA: TGCGCCAGCAGCCCCTGGACAGGGCCCTCCTACGAGCAGTACTTC
clone size: few; D gene: .; V gene: TRBV6-1; J gene: TRBJ2-6; CDR3 protein: CASREVNSGANVLTF; CDR3 DNA: TGTGCCAGCAGGGAAGTAAACTCTGGGGCCAACGTCCTGACTTTC
clone size: many; D gene: .; V gene: TRBV11-2; J gene: TRBJ2-7; CDR3 protein: CASSPLGMSGHYEQYF; CDR3 DNA: TGTGCCAGCAGCCCCCTCGGGATGAGCGGGCACTACGAGCAGTACTTC
clone size: .; D gene: .; V gene: TRBV20-1; J gene: TRBJ2-1; CDR3 protein: CSAPLGRGRNEQFF; CDR3 DNA: TGCAGTGCACCCCTTGGCAGGGGCAGGAATGAGCAGTTCTTC
clone size: many; D gene: .; V gene: TRBV20-1; J gene: TRBJ2-7; CDR3 protein: CSARDWTKTYEQYF; CDR3 DNA: TGCAGTGCTAGAGATTGGACTAAGACATACGAGCAGTACTTC
clone size: few; D gene: TRBD1; V gene: TRBV20-1; J gene: TRBJ2-5; CDR3 protein: CSARRDRGQETQYF; CDR3 DNA: TGCAGTGCTAGACGGGACAGGGGCCAAGAGACCCAGTACTTC